These T cell receptor beta chains were read from a single sample in a study of T-cell memory formation after mild COVID-19. TCRdb processed the 5' RACE reads anew with MiXCR; each CDR3 protein has one entry. The table has more than 350,000 distinct CDR3 sequences, over 20% seen once. The sample consisted of PBMCs or a T cell subset sorted from them (not recorded which). The receptors here all came from an adult woman who had mild COVID-19 (a few samples of this study predate the infection). Cell type and time point are not known. Both conserved end residues are part of each CDR3. The order of the fields is J gene, V gene, D gene, clone size, CDR3 protein, CDR3 DNA. A D gene is named only where the DNA matches it firmly. Size values are once, few and many counts, or a class for expanded clones, and some rows have none.

j_call: TRBJ2-1; v_call: TRBV18; d_call: TRBD2; clone_size: .; cdr3_aa: CASSQTSGRRYNEQFF; cdr3_nt: TGTGCCAGCTCACAGACTAGCGGGAGACGTTACAATGAGCAGTTCTTC
j_call: TRBJ2-7; v_call: TRBV18; d_call: .; clone_size: few; cdr3_aa: CASLSGGPPYEQYF; cdr3_nt: TGTGCCAGCCTCTCCGGGGGGCCCCCCTACGAGCAGTACTTC
j_call: TRBJ2-3; v_call: TRBV6-5; d_call: TRBD2; clone_size: few; cdr3_aa: CASRIAGGPGDTQYF; cdr3_nt: TGTGCCAGCAGAATAGCGGGAGGGCCTGGAGATACGCAGTATTTT
j_call: TRBJ2-3; v_call: TRBV5-1; d_call: .; clone_size: many; cdr3_aa: CASSRAPDTQYF; cdr3_nt: TGCGCCAGCAGCAGAGCACCAGATACGCAGTATTTT
j_call: TRBJ2-1; v_call: TRBV7-9; d_call: .; clone_size: .; cdr3_aa: CASSARRDEQFF; cdr3_nt: TGTGCCAGCAGCGCCCGACGCGATGAGCAGTTCTTC
j_call: TRBJ2-3; v_call: TRBV20-1; d_call: TRBD2; clone_size: .; cdr3_aa: CSANSGVYTDTQYF; cdr3_nt: TGCAGTGCTAATAGCGGGGTATACACAGATACGCAGTATTTT
j_call: TRBJ2-5; v_call: TRBV5-1; d_call: TRBD2; clone_size: few; cdr3_aa: CASSFSTGGGETQYF; cdr3_nt: TGCGCCAGCAGCTTCTCAACGGGGGGTGGCGAGACCCAGTACTTC
j_call: TRBJ2-7; v_call: TRBV20-1; d_call: TRBD2; clone_size: .; cdr3_aa: CSARDRGALREPVEEQYF; cdr3_nt: TGCAGTGCTAGAGATCGCGGCGCGCTGCGGGAGCCCGTCGAAGAGCAGTACTTC
j_call: TRBJ1-6; v_call: TRBV7-9; d_call: .; clone_size: few; cdr3_aa: CASSFPIRGSPLHF; cdr3_nt: TGTGCCAGCAGCTTTCCGATCCGGGGGTCACCCCTCCACTTT
j_call: TRBJ1-2; v_call: TRBV6-2/TRBV6-3; d_call: .; clone_size: .; cdr3_aa: CASSYPHQGNYGYTF; cdr3_nt: TGTGCCAGCAGTTACCCTCATCAGGGTAACTATGGCTACACCTTC
j_call: TRBJ2-1; v_call: TRBV19; d_call: .; clone_size: .; cdr3_aa: CASSSPPEYNEQFF; cdr3_nt: TGTGCCAGTAGTTCCCCCCCGGAGTACAATGAGCAGTTCTTC
j_call: TRBJ1-4; v_call: TRBV5-1; d_call: .; clone_size: few; cdr3_aa: CASSLVGRRLFF; cdr3_nt: TGCGCCAGCAGCTTGGTTGGACGACGACTGTTTTTT
j_call: TRBJ2-2; v_call: TRBV29-1; d_call: .; clone_size: .; cdr3_aa: CSVEDGPRAGELFF; cdr3_nt: TGCAGCGTTGAAGACGGCCCCCGGGCCGGGGAGCTGTTTTTT
j_call: TRBJ2-3; v_call: TRBV11-3; d_call: TRBD2; clone_size: few; cdr3_aa: CASSPWTSGALEDTQYF; cdr3_nt: TGTGCCAGCAGCCCTTGGACTAGCGGGGCCCTCGAAGATACGCAGTATTTT
j_call: TRBJ2-7; v_call: TRBV6-1; d_call: TRBD1; clone_size: .; cdr3_aa: CASSGRTGTYEQYF; cdr3_nt: TGTGCCAGCAGTGGGAGGACAGGTACCTACGAGCAGTACTTC
j_call: TRBJ2-3; v_call: TRBV12-3/TRBV12-4; d_call: .; clone_size: .; cdr3_aa: CASSLLLVSADTQYF; cdr3_nt: TGTGCCAGCAGTTTACTTTTAGTTTCGGCAGATACGCAGTATTTT
j_call: TRBJ2-3; v_call: TRBV12-3/TRBV12-4; d_call: .; clone_size: .; cdr3_aa: CASSLRQEGTQYF; cdr3_nt: TGTGCCAGCAGTTTAAGACAGGAAGGTACGCAGTATTTT
j_call: TRBJ2-7; v_call: TRBV4-1; d_call: .; clone_size: few; cdr3_aa: CASSQVQGPEQYF; cdr3_nt: TGCGCCAGCAGCCAAGTGCAGGGTCCCGAGCAGTACTTC
j_call: TRBJ2-1; v_call: TRBV18; d_call: TRBD2; clone_size: .; cdr3_aa: CASSPVSGRYNEQFF; cdr3_nt: TGTGCCAGCTCGCCTGTTAGCGGGAGGTACAATGAGCAGTTCTTC
j_call: TRBJ2-1; v_call: TRBV11-1; d_call: TRBD2; clone_size: .; cdr3_aa: CASSERLAGNSYNEQFF; cdr3_nt: TGTGCCAGCTCAGAGCGCCTAGCGGGGAACTCCTACAATGAGCAGTTCTTC
j_call: TRBJ2-1; v_call: TRBV24-1; d_call: .; clone_size: few; cdr3_aa: CATSQTDPLEQFF; cdr3_nt: TGTGCCACCAGTCAGACAGACCCCCTTGAGCAGTTCTTC
j_call: TRBJ1-6; v_call: TRBV4-1; d_call: .; clone_size: few; cdr3_aa: CASSQEVTANSPLHF; cdr3_nt: TGCGCCAGCAGCCAAGAGGTGACAGCAAATTCACCCCTCCACTTT
j_call: TRBJ2-5; v_call: TRBV12-3/TRBV12-4; d_call: .; clone_size: .; cdr3_aa: CASSFNGQQDDGQETQYF; cdr3_nt: TGTGCCAGCAGTTTTAACGGGCAGCAGGACGATGGCCAAGAGACCCAGTACTTC
j_call: TRBJ2-6; v_call: TRBV3-1; d_call: TRBD1; clone_size: .; cdr3_aa: CASSPGTGRSGANVLTF; cdr3_nt: TGTGCCAGCAGTCCCGGGACAGGCCGCTCTGGGGCCAACGTCCTGACTTTC
j_call: TRBJ2-7; v_call: TRBV21-1; d_call: .; clone_size: .; cdr3_aa: CASNYTSGSTCEQYF; cdr3_nt: TGTGCCAGCAACTATACTAGCGGGAGCACCTGTGAGCAGTACTTC
j_call: TRBJ2-3; v_call: TRBV28; d_call: .; clone_size: few; cdr3_aa: CASSFSGGGMDTQYF; cdr3_nt: TGTGCCAGCAGTTTTTCGGGGGGCGGGATGGATACGCAGTATTTT
j_call: TRBJ2-1; v_call: TRBV2; d_call: .; clone_size: .; cdr3_aa: CASSEAGGPNEQFF; cdr3_nt: TGTGCCAGCAGTGAAGCGGGGGGGCCAAATGAGCAGTTCTTC
j_call: TRBJ1-1; v_call: TRBV19; d_call: .; clone_size: few; cdr3_aa: CASSIGGQMNTEAFF; cdr3_nt: TGTGCCAGTAGTATAGGCGGACAGATGAACACTGAAGCTTTCTTT
j_call: TRBJ1-1; v_call: TRBV21-1; d_call: .; clone_size: .; cdr3_aa: CASSDLEGGPNTEAFF; cdr3_nt: TGTGCCAGCAGCGACCTGGAGGGGGGCCCGAACACTGAAGCTTTCTTT
j_call: TRBJ2-1; v_call: TRBV12-3/TRBV12-4; d_call: .; clone_size: few; cdr3_aa: CASRPSRGGYNEQFF; cdr3_nt: TGTGCCAGCAGACCCTCTAGGGGGGGGTACAATGAGCAGTTCTTC
j_call: TRBJ2-3; v_call: TRBV20-1; d_call: .; clone_size: .; cdr3_aa: CSAGDWTANTDTQYF; cdr3_nt: TGCAGTGCTGGGGATTGGACAGCCAACACAGATACGCAGTATTTT
j_call: TRBJ2-7; v_call: TRBV20-1; d_call: TRBD1; clone_size: few; cdr3_aa: CSAREQGTHEQYF; cdr3_nt: TGCAGTGCTAGGGAACAGGGGACCCACGAGCAGTACTTC
j_call: TRBJ2-7; v_call: TRBV7-9; d_call: TRBD1; clone_size: few; cdr3_aa: CASSLVGGEEQYF; cdr3_nt: TGTGCCAGCAGCTTAGTAGGGGGCGAGGAGCAGTACTTC
j_call: TRBJ2-1; v_call: TRBV24-1; d_call: TRBD2; clone_size: .; cdr3_aa: CATSDSLAGGYNEQFF; cdr3_nt: TGTGCCACCAGTGATTCGCTAGCGGGAGGTTACAATGAGCAGTTCTTC
j_call: TRBJ2-3; v_call: TRBV7-2; d_call: TRBD2; clone_size: few; cdr3_aa: CASSGILAGRGTDTQYF; cdr3_nt: TGTGCCAGCAGCGGGATATTAGCGGGCCGGGGGACAGATACGCAGTATTTT
j_call: TRBJ2-5; v_call: TRBV20-1; d_call: TRBD2; clone_size: many; cdr3_aa: CSARTDGIAGIQETQYF; cdr3_nt: TGCAGTGCTAGGACCGACGGAATAGCGGGAATCCAAGAGACCCAGTACTTC
j_call: TRBJ2-7; v_call: TRBV27; d_call: .; clone_size: .; cdr3_aa: CASRPPGGEQYF; cdr3_nt: TGTGCCAGCAGACCCCCCGGTGGCGAGCAGTACTTC
j_call: TRBJ2-3; v_call: TRBV5-1; d_call: TRBD2; clone_size: once; cdr3_aa: CASSLSGTSGGPTTSTDTQYF; cdr3_nt: TGCGCCAGCAGCTTGTCAGGGACTAGCGGGGGGCCCACGACTAGCACAGATACGCAGTATTTT
j_call: TRBJ2-7; v_call: TRBV14; d_call: .; clone_size: few; cdr3_aa: CASSLNHRNYEQYF; cdr3_nt: TGTGCCAGCAGCCTAAACCACAGGAACTACGAGCAGTACTTC
j_call: TRBJ1-1; v_call: TRBV20-1; d_call: .; clone_size: .; cdr3_aa: CSARGAVDDTEAFF; cdr3_nt: TGCAGTGCTAGGGGGGCGGTCGATGACACTGAAGCTTTCTTT
j_call: TRBJ2-1; v_call: TRBV12-3/TRBV12-4; d_call: .; clone_size: .; cdr3_aa: CASRSSGNEQFF; cdr3_nt: TGTGCCAGCAGGTCCTCTGGCAATGAGCAGTTCTTC
j_call: TRBJ2-5; v_call: TRBV3-1; d_call: TRBD2; clone_size: .; cdr3_aa: CASSLTSARETQYF; cdr3_nt: TGTGCCAGCAGCTTGACTAGCGCCAGAGAGACCCAGTACTTC
j_call: TRBJ1-1; v_call: TRBV7-2; d_call: .; clone_size: .; cdr3_aa: CASSLRGDGTEAFF; cdr3_nt: TGTGCCAGCAGCCTTCGCGGGGACGGCACTGAAGCTTTCTTT
j_call: TRBJ1-1; v_call: TRBV24-1; d_call: .; clone_size: .; cdr3_aa: CATSDRGNTEAFF; cdr3_nt: TGTGCCACCAGTGACAGGGGGAACACTGAAGCTTTCTTT
j_call: TRBJ2-7; v_call: TRBV7-9; d_call: TRBD1; clone_size: few; cdr3_aa: CASFGDRAQYF; cdr3_nt: TGTGCCAGCTTCGGAGACAGGGCCCAGTACTTC
j_call: TRBJ2-7; v_call: TRBV3-1; d_call: .; clone_size: .; cdr3_aa: CASSQESGWGEQYF; cdr3_nt: TGTGCCAGCAGCCAAGAGAGCGGGTGGGGTGAGCAGTACTTC
j_call: TRBJ2-3; v_call: TRBV10-3; d_call: .; clone_size: many; cdr3_aa: CAGRDTHTDTQYF; cdr3_nt: TGTGCCGGCCGGGACACCCACACAGATACGCAGTATTTT
j_call: TRBJ1-5; v_call: TRBV12-3/TRBV12-4; d_call: .; clone_size: few; cdr3_aa: CASSLVTGSYQPQHF; cdr3_nt: TGTGCCAGCAGTTTAGTGACCGGTTCCTATCAGCCCCAGCATTTT
j_call: TRBJ2-3; v_call: TRBV7-2; d_call: TRBD1; clone_size: .; cdr3_aa: CASSFGTGVFRASTDTQYF; cdr3_nt: TGTGCCAGCAGCTTCGGGACAGGGGTTTTCCGGGCTAGCACAGATACGCAGTATTTT
j_call: TRBJ2-7; v_call: TRBV18; d_call: TRBD2; clone_size: few; cdr3_aa: CASSPTSGGLSYEQYF; cdr3_nt: TGTGCCAGCTCCCCGACTAGCGGGGGCCTTTCCTACGAGCAGTACTTC